This T cell receptor (beta chain) stems from a study of human T cells and chemical hapten exposure. Findings and limits, study-wide: Significantly more large CDR3 similarity clusters arose among expanded TCRs than among controls.

The CDR3 length is 15 residues. Germline V CDR1 and CDR2: SGHTA, FQGNSA. With 5 bases clipped from V and 5 bases from J, the junction kept 8 bases outside the gene matches. TCRdb re-analysed the RACE reads in MiXCR, keeping a single row per CDR3 protein. The table includes around 130,000 distinct CDR3 sequences, around 11% detected once. Time point here: patch test 2, 6 weeks after DPC sensitization. Indicated treatment: therapeutic diphenylcyclopropenone sensitization with weekly scalp DPC. This clonotype was found once. The antigen is not known. The TCR originated in a woman between 50 and 59 years old with alopecia areata. Some clones in this sample may be carry-over from other donors' samples. The V call is TRBV7-2, the J call TRBJ2-2, with 7 bases matching TRBD2. This specimen was whole blood, taken in connection with sensitization to the hapten diphenylcyclopropenone (DPC). CDR3 bases: TGTGCCAGCAGCCCACGGTGGGGGGGGACCGGGGAGCTGTTTTTT. Protein: CASSPRWGGTGELFF. Combining the CDR3 with reference TRBV7-2 and TRBJ2-2 gives the whole variable domain GAGVSQSPSNKVTEKGKDVELRCDPISGHTALYWYRQSLGQGLEFLIYFQGNSAPDKSGLPSDRFSAERTGGSVSTLTIQRTQQEDSAVYLCASSPRWGGTGELFFGEGSRLTVL.